The present T cell receptor beta chain was sequenced within a study of metastatic and nonmetastatic thyroid tumors. Across the whole study: Comparison of repertoires was carried out across blood and tumor or nodule tissue from malignant and benign thyroid patients.

The authors' processing: CDR3 differences across clinicopathological groups were used to build a distant-metastasis classifier for papillary thyroid cancer. TCRdb recomputed clones from the PCR reads via MiXCR. The V and J calls reflect TCRdb's pipeline rather than the authors' work. The table shows 20,000 to 25,000 clones, with around 18% occurring only once. Thyroid surgery was performed in patients who had received no treatment beforehand. At least ten counts were recorded for this clone. Its cognate antigen is unknown. Germline V gene data show CDR1 as MDHEN and CDR2 as SYDVKM. The ends were cut back, 6 bases at V and 4 bases at J, with 13 bases in the middle. This CDR3 is 14 amino acids long. General study findings and limits: It was reported that TCR beta diversity was significantly higher in malignant thyroid tumors than benign nodules, in blood and tumor.

This TCR came from a male donor with papillary thyroid cancer or a benign thyroid nodule (not recorded which). Some clones in this sample may be carry-over from other donors' samples. The sample taken for sequencing was blood. The V gene is TRBV28, the J gene TRBJ1-3, with D unclear. CDR3 region: CASSQERPGNTIYF. In DNA form, the CDR3 reads TGTGCCAGCAGCCAGGAAAGGCCAGGAAACACCATATATTTT.